This is a list of T cell receptor beta chains from one sample in a study of blood T cell repertoires in COVID-19. Some clones are missing from TCRdb's copy, which holds only in-frame ones; the method was immunoSEQ multiplex PCR. The sample holds roughly 70,000 clones; around 78% are singletons and the top ten take 15% to 17%. Sequences were obtained from peripheral blood. The receptors derive from a human donor in a cohort sampled during active COVID-19. Each CDR3 is given without its conserved first and last residue. Each record gives: CDR3 length, J gene, V gene, CDR3 protein.

>14|TRBJ2-1|TRBV6-2/TRBV6-3
ASSYSRTSGINEQF
>12|TRBJ2-7|TRBV7-2
ASSKGTHPYEQY
>14|TRBJ2-1|TRBV5-1
ASSLGGATSRNEQF
>12|TRBJ1-4|TRBV7-9
ASSLARRNEKLF
>14|TRBJ2-6|TRBV18
ASSLQGAHGANVLT
>12|TRBJ1-3|TRBV19
ASSNQASGNTIY
>17|TRBJ2-7|TRBV28
ASSLTPGLAGGPHYEQY
>9|TRBJ2-5|TRBV20-1
SAGQQETQY
>13|TRBJ2-1|TRBV19
ASSPDRVAGVEQF
>12|TRBJ1-2|TRBV6-1
ASSEDRGRAGYT
>13|TRBJ2-7|TRBV5-4
ASSKLAGGPTEQY
>14|TRBJ2-2|TRBV7-9
ASSLPEGPNTGELF
>14|TRBJ2-7|TRBV7-2
ASRKDSGQGSYEQY
>12|TRBJ1-1|TRBV7-2
ASSFADRNTEAF
>9|TRBJ2-2|TRBV29-1
SAQGDGELF
>13|TRBJ2-7|TRBV5-1
ASSLVGTRSYEQY
>10|TRBJ1-1|TRBV7-2
ASSIQGTRAF
>11|TRBJ2-1|TRBV30
AWRGGPHNEQF
>14|TRBJ2-1|TRBV19
ATASGRSTLAAEQF
>15|TRBJ2-1|TRBV11-2
ASSFSGRASSYNEQF
>12|TRBJ2-7|TRBV6-6
ASSPGAGGDEQY
>14|TRBJ1-6|TRBV3-1/TRBV3-2
ASSLHGGRGDSPLH
>14|TRBJ2-5|TRBV6-5
ASSYSRGRPQETQY
>13|TRBJ1-1|TRBV27
ASSLSGGTATEAF
>12|TRBJ2-7|TRBV7-2
ASSSTTGGYEQY
>14|TRBJ1-3|TRBV5-1
ASSYAGSSSGNTIY
>14|TRBJ2-7|TRBV5-4
ASSRGGTESSYEQY
>10|TRBJ1-2|TRBV6-5
ASSPGDYGYT
>10|TRBJ2-7|TRBV28
ASNTGSYEQY
>16|TRBJ1-5|TRBV15
ATSTPRAGPGGNQPQH
>10|TRBJ2-7|TRBV10-1
ASGGTALEQY
>15|TRBJ2-6|TRBV6-1
ASSEKQGTSGANVLT
>16|TRBJ2-7|TRBV28
ASSSPIPGDRGRYEQY
>14|TRBJ2-5|TRBV19
ASSGIRTSEGETQY
>13|TRBJ1-2|TRBV5-5
ASSLAARGGYGYT
>12|TRBJ1-5|TRBV20-1
SASYGGDNQPQH
>12|TRBJ1-2|TRBV3-1/TRBV3-2
ASSQGTGDGGYT
>14|TRBJ1-2|TRBV27
ASSRGDTTINYGYT
>16|TRBJ2-6|TRBV5-4
ASSPGGQAFSGANVLT
>13|TRBJ2-7|TRBV6-5
ASSDGTGWVYEQY
>13|TRBJ2-1|TRBV10-3
AISERTSGAIEQF
>13|TRBJ2-7|TRBV21-1
ASSKGTGALVEQY
>12|TRBJ2-7|TRBV19
ASSSPTGASEQY
>12|TRBJ1-3|TRBV6-1
ASSDATAGNTIY
>12|TRBJ1-1|TRBV19
ASSTFLDRGKAF
>15|TRBJ2-6|TRBV5-1
ASSATGGLGGANVLT
>12|TRBJ2-1|TRBV18
ASSPGVSYNEQF
>13|TRBJ2-7|TRBV2
ASSTSLAGVYEQY
>13|TRBJ1-4|TRBV9
ASSPTGLINEKLF
>12|TRBJ2-7|TRBV6-5
ASRPTSGSYEQY
>12|TRBJ1-5|TRBV28
ASSMGGSNQPQH
>12|TRBJ2-7|TRBV6-5
ASSPDRGRDEQY
>13|TRBJ1-1|TRBV5-1
ASSDTQGVITEAF